The rows below give T cell receptor beta chains drawn from one sample of a study of memory CD4+ T cells and cytomegalovirus serostatus. Profiled with immunoSEQ multiplex PCR; TCRdb holds only in-frame clones, not every one. The sample lists about 27,000 clones, about 80% occurring once. What was sequenced was memory CD4+ T cells from blood. The receptors here all came from an adult in good health and CMV-seronegative. CDR3s include the opening cysteine and the closing phenylalanine or tryptophan. A D gene is named only where the DNA matches it firmly. Clone size is given for some rows only: seen once, a few or many times, or a class if the clone is expanded.

clone_size,d_call,j_call,v_call,cdr3_nt,cdr3_aa
NA,NA,TRBJ2-5,TRBV1,TGCACCAGCAGCCACCGGGGGCGCAAAGAGACCCAGTACTTC,CTSSHRGRKETQYF
NA,TRBD1,TRBJ2-7,TRBV10-1,TGCGCCAGCAGTAACCGGGACAGGGGGTCGGACGAGCAGTACTTC,CASSNRDRGSDEQYF
NA,NA,TRBJ1-6,TRBV5-1,TGCGCCAGCAGCTTGTCAGCCGGGGGGGATTCACCCCTCCACTTT,CASSLSAGGDSPLHF
NA,NA,TRBJ2-5,TRBV2,TGTGCCACCTCGCGCTGGGGACTTGAAGAGACCCAGTACTTC,CATSRWGLEETQYF
NA,NA,TRBJ2-2,TRBV7-9,TGTGCCAGCAGCTTAGAAGGGGAGCTGTTTTTT,CASSLEGELFF
NA,TRBD1,TRBJ2-5,TRBV29-1,TGCAGCGTTGAAGTTGGACAGGGGGAGACCCAGTACTTC,CSVEVGQGETQYF
NA,TRBD1,TRBJ2-5,TRBV2,TGTGCCAGCAGTGATTCGGCCCGGACAGGGGGCGAAGAGACCCAGTACTTC,CASSDSARTGGEETQYF
NA,TRBD2,TRBJ2-3,TRBV18,TGTGCCAGCTCACCACCTGGCGGGGGGCAGGGAGATACGCAGTATTTT,CASSPPGGGQGDTQYF
NA,NA,TRBJ1-4,TRBV5-1,TGCGCCAGCTCCCGGGGGGACTCAACTAATGAAAAACTGTTTTTT,CASSRGDSTNEKLFF
NA,TRBD1,TRBJ1-1,TRBV6-1,TGTGCCAGCAGTGTGGGATGGCAGGGACAGATTGGTGACACTGAAGCTTTCTTT,CASSVGWQGQIGDTEAFF
NA,NA,TRBJ1-2,TRBV20-1,TGCAGTGCTAGAGACCAGGGCGGCTACACCTTC,CSARDQGGYTF
NA,NA,TRBJ2-7,TRBV6-5,TGTGCCAGCAGTCACCCCAAGGCGGGGCCCCAGGAGCAGTACTTC,CASSHPKAGPQEQYF
NA,NA,TRBJ2-2,TRBV5-1,TGCGCCAGCTCTAACGGGAGACAAGACACCGGGGAGCTGTTTTTT,CASSNGRQDTGELFF
NA,NA,TRBJ1-6,TRBV5-1,TGCGCCAGCAGCTTGGCGCCGGGGAGTTTAGGCAATTCACCCCTCCACTTT,CASSLAPGSLGNSPLHF
few,TRBD1,TRBJ1-5,TRBV6-1,TGTGCCAGCAGTGAAAACACCGGGACAGGCGTCCTGCCCCAGCATTTT,CASSENTGTGVLPQHF
NA,NA,TRBJ1-5,TRBV30,TGTGCCGTCGGGAAATTTGGCAATCAGCCCCAGCATTTT,CAVGKFGNQPQHF
NA,NA,TRBJ1-1,TRBV7-3,TGTGCCAGCAGCTTAGGCTCAGGGGACACTGAAGCTTTCTTT,CASSLGSGDTEAFF
NA,TRBD1,TRBJ1-3,TRBV5-1,TGCGCCAGCAGCCCTGACAGGGCGGTGGCTGGAAACACCATATATTTT,CASSPDRAVAGNTIYF
NA,TRBD1,TRBJ2-1,TRBV5-1,TGCGCCAGCAGCTTGGCAGGGACAGGGTGGGGTGGTGAGCAGTTCTTC,CASSLAGTGWGGEQFF
few,NA,TRBJ1-5,TRBV30,TGTGCCTGGAGTAAGGATAGCAATCAGCCCCAGCATTTT,CAWSKDSNQPQHF
NA,TRBD1,TRBJ2-1,TRBV27,TGTGCCAGCAGCCGGACAGGGACTGCCTACAATGAGCAGTTCTTC,CASSRTGTAYNEQFF
NA,NA,TRBJ2-3,TRBV9,TGTGCCAGCAGCCTGAATGACGGAAGGGCGGCAGATACGCAGTATTTT,CASSLNDGRAADTQYF
NA,NA,TRBJ1-2,TRBV18,TGTGCCAGCTCACCAGGACGGGAGACAGCTGGCTACACCTTC,CASSPGRETAGYTF
NA,NA,TRBJ2-7,TRBV2,TGTGCCAGCAGTAGGACACCCTACGAGCAGTACTTC,CASSRTPYEQYF
NA,NA,TRBJ2-7,TRBV29-1,TGCAGCGTTGTAGCGGCAGGCCTCTACGAGCAGTACTTC,CSVVAAGLYEQYF
NA,TRBD2,TRBJ2-1,TRBV5-1,TGCGCCAGCAGCCAGGGGACTAGCGGGGGAAATGAGCAGTTCTTC,CASSQGTSGGNEQFF
NA,TRBD1,TRBJ1-5,TRBV6-5,TGTGCCAGCAATCAGGGGGCGCCGGGTAATCAGCCCCAGCATTTT,CASNQGAPGNQPQHF
NA,TRBD1,TRBJ1-2,TRBV5-8,TGTGCCAGCAGCTTTCGACAGGGATCGTACTATGGCTACACCTTC,CASSFRQGSYYGYTF
NA,NA,TRBJ2-7,TRBV4-3,TGCGCCAGCAGCCAGATAGGGATGGACGAGCAGTACTTC,CASSQIGMDEQYF
NA,NA,TRBJ1-1,TRBV7-2,TGTGCCAGCAGCTCCGGACTGATCAAATCTGAAGCTTTCTTT,CASSSGLIKSEAFF